This TCR beta chain came from a study of CD8 T cells in ankylosing spondylitis. Broader study findings: Ankylosing spondylitis blood seemed to carry a telltale TCR beta motif made of seven or eight highly homologous variants. Relatively scarce in peripheral blood, disease-linked clones were CD8+.

Germline-derived CDR1 and CDR2 are SGHTA and FQGNSA. The V segment lost 6 bases and the J segment 7 bases; nucleotides outside the gene matches: 4. CDR3 length equals 14 residues. Regarding this clonotype: Its matching antigen is unknown.

Scientists made TCR beta libraries using quantitative 5'-RACE with molecular barcodes. TCRdb re-called the 5' RACE reads through MiXCR, storing one row per CDR3 protein. The table lists around 160,000 distinct CDR3 sequences, approximately 10% of them singletons, with under 35% in the top ten. The sample taken for sequencing was blood, either unsorted or a sorted T cell fraction (not recorded which). The chain is built from TRBV7-2 and TRBJ1-6; 9 nucleotides match TRBD1. The sequence came from a male donor with ankylosing spondylitis or in good health (not recorded which). The DNA of the CDR3 is TGTGCCAGCAGACTTGACAGGGGGAATTCACCCCTCCACTTT. It yields the protein CASRLDRGNSPLHF.